This T cell receptor (beta chain) is drawn from a study of blood T cell repertoires in COVID-19. Study at large: The United States, Italy and Spain were the sources of the acute and convalescent COVID-19 samples. Sample material is recorded as cDNA or gDNA derived from T cells, B-cell-depleted T cells, or PBMCs.

Assay used: immunoSEQ multiplex PCR; TCRdb lists only in-frame clones, some missing. This repertoire shows some 240,000 clones, 80% found once; its top ten account for under 8.5%. This CDR3 has 14 amino acids. The V and J ends lost 2 bases and 3 bases, in that order; junction bases with no gene match: 3. From germline, CDR1 is KGHSH and CDR2 LQKENI. The sample consisted of peripheral blood. The chain has TRBV18 and TRBJ1-2; 7 bases match TRBD1. The TCR comes from a woman in her seventies with acute or convalescent COVID-19. The CDR3 DNA follows: TGTGCCAGCTCACCAGATACAGGGGACTATGGCTACACCTTC. It translates to CASSPDTGDYGYTF.